A selection of T cell receptor beta chains follows, all from one sample in a study of shared clonotypes between healthy human individuals. Assay: immunoSEQ multiplex PCR; the TCRdb copy retains only in-frame clones and omits some. Altogether around 690,000 clones are present, 80% to 95% being singletons, with the ten largest covering 34%. The sample consisted of memory CD8+ T cells from PBMCs. These receptors originate from a man younger than 30 in good health. Some clones in this sample may be carry-over from other donors' samples. CDR3s include the opening cysteine and the closing phenylalanine or tryptophan. Each record gives: D gene, clone size, J gene, V gene, CDR3 protein, CDR3 DNA. The D gene is left open where the match is weak. Clone sizes are given selectively: once, few, many, or a class where the clone is expanded.

d_call: TRBD1
clone_size: .
j_call: TRBJ2-7
v_call: TRBV5-1
cdr3_aa: CASSFGTDYEQYF
cdr3_nt: TGCGCCAGCAGCTTCGGGACAGACTACGAGCAGTACTTC

d_call: TRBD2
clone_size: .
j_call: TRBJ2-1
v_call: TRBV18
cdr3_aa: CASSPQTSGSYNEQFF
cdr3_nt: TGTGCCAGCTCTCCTCAGACTAGCGGCTCCTACAATGAGCAGTTCTTC

d_call: TRBD2
clone_size: .
j_call: TRBJ2-7
v_call: TRBV4-1
cdr3_aa: CASSHTGTSTYEQYF
cdr3_nt: TGCGCCAGCAGCCACACCGGGACTAGCACCTACGAGCAGTACTTC

d_call: .
clone_size: .
j_call: TRBJ1-2
v_call: TRBV9
cdr3_aa: CASSGPLGREDFGFGYTF
cdr3_nt: TGTGCCAGCAGCGGACCCCTGGGTCGGGAAGACTTTGGGTTTGGCTACACCTTC

d_call: TRBD1
clone_size: .
j_call: TRBJ2-1
v_call: TRBV2
cdr3_aa: CASSESFQDRGLNEQFF
cdr3_nt: TGTGCCAGCAGTGAGAGCTTCCAGGACAGGGGATTGAATGAGCAGTTCTTC

d_call: TRBD2
clone_size: .
j_call: TRBJ2-3
v_call: TRBV10-3
cdr3_aa: CAIREIGLAGHGGDTQYF
cdr3_nt: TGTGCCATCAGAGAAATAGGACTAGCGGGCCATGGGGGGGATACGCAGTATTTT

d_call: .
clone_size: .
j_call: TRBJ2-7
v_call: TRBV7-9
cdr3_aa: CASSLAAVEQYF
cdr3_nt: TGTGCCAGCAGCTTAGCGGCGGTCGAGCAGTACTTC

d_call: .
clone_size: once
j_call: TRBJ2-2
v_call: TRBV10-3
cdr3_aa: CATLDLNHGELFF
cdr3_nt: TGTGCCACGTTGGACTTAAATCACGGGGAGCTGTTTTTT

d_call: .
clone_size: once
j_call: TRBJ1-3
v_call: TRBV10-3
cdr3_aa: CAISESKRGGNTIYF
cdr3_nt: TGTGCCATCAGTGAGTCGAAAAGGGGTGGAAACACCATATATTTT

d_call: TRBD2
clone_size: .
j_call: TRBJ2-5
v_call: TRBV29-1
cdr3_aa: CSTAGTSVLQETQYF
cdr3_nt: TGCAGCACCGCCGGGACTAGCGTTCTCCAAGAGACCCAGTACTTC

d_call: TRBD2
clone_size: .
j_call: TRBJ2-3
v_call: TRBV9
cdr3_aa: CASSVFSGRLTDTQYF
cdr3_nt: TGTGCCAGCAGCGTATTTAGCGGGAGGTTGACAGATACGCAGTATTTT

d_call: .
clone_size: .
j_call: TRBJ2-1
v_call: TRBV7-3
cdr3_aa: CASSSGLGEQFF
cdr3_nt: TGTGCCAGCAGCTCCGGGTTGGGTGAGCAGTTCTTC

d_call: TRBD2
clone_size: .
j_call: TRBJ2-3
v_call: TRBV7-8
cdr3_aa: CASSPRDYTDTQYF
cdr3_nt: TGTGCCAGCAGCCCTCGGGACTACACAGATACGCAGTATTTT

d_call: .
clone_size: many
j_call: TRBJ1-6
v_call: TRBV5-4
cdr3_aa: CASSGDGGSSPLHF
cdr3_nt: TGTGCCAGCAGCGGCGACGGGGGCAGTTCACCCCTCCACTTT

d_call: .
clone_size: once
j_call: TRBJ1-1
v_call: TRBV28
cdr3_aa: CASGPFGGIVTEAFF
cdr3_nt: TGTGCCAGCGGACCCTTCGGAGGCATAGTCACTGAAGCTTTCTTT

d_call: TRBD1
clone_size: .
j_call: TRBJ1-4
v_call: TRBV6-5
cdr3_aa: CASSRDRENEKLFF
cdr3_nt: TGTGCCAGCAGTCGCGACAGGGAGAACGAAAAACTGTTTTTT

d_call: TRBD2
clone_size: .
j_call: TRBJ2-1
v_call: TRBV28
cdr3_aa: CASSRAGEFYNEQFF
cdr3_nt: TGTGCCAGCAGCCGGGCGGGAGAGTTCTACAATGAGCAGTTCTTC

d_call: .
clone_size: once
j_call: TRBJ2-7
v_call: TRBV25-1
cdr3_aa: CASSEWGALTSYEQYF
cdr3_nt: TGTGCCAGCAGTGAATGGGGGGCTTTGACATCCTACGAGCAGTACTTC

d_call: .
clone_size: .
j_call: TRBJ2-7
v_call: TRBV5-4
cdr3_aa: CASSLRTGGSYEQYF
cdr3_nt: TGTGCCAGCAGCTTGCGGACTGGAGGCTCCTACGAGCAGTACTTC

d_call: .
clone_size: .
j_call: TRBJ2-7
v_call: TRBV15
cdr3_aa: CATSRASISEQYF
cdr3_nt: TGTGCCACCAGCAGGGCCTCCATTAGCGAGCAGTACTTC

d_call: .
clone_size: .
j_call: TRBJ1-1
v_call: TRBV6-4
cdr3_aa: CASSHRRDTEAFF
cdr3_nt: TGTGCCAGCAGCCACCGCCGGGACACTGAAGCTTTCTTT

d_call: .
clone_size: .
j_call: TRBJ2-7
v_call: TRBV9
cdr3_aa: CASSVGGRKGDEQYF
cdr3_nt: TGTGCCAGCAGCGTAGGTGGCAGGAAAGGTGACGAGCAGTACTTC

d_call: .
clone_size: few
j_call: TRBJ1-2
v_call: TRBV2
cdr3_aa: CASTDGMQVYGYTF
cdr3_nt: TGTGCCAGCACCGACGGTATGCAGGTCTACGGCTACACCTTC

d_call: TRBD1
clone_size: .
j_call: TRBJ1-2
v_call: TRBV18
cdr3_aa: CASSSTGGEDYGYTF
cdr3_nt: TGTGCCAGCTCATCGACAGGGGGCGAGGACTATGGCTACACCTTC

d_call: .
clone_size: .
j_call: TRBJ1-2
v_call: TRBV7-3
cdr3_aa: CASSLNGVPSNYGYTF
cdr3_nt: TGTGCCAGCAGCTTAAATGGGGTCCCGTCTAACTATGGCTACACCTTC

d_call: .
clone_size: .
j_call: TRBJ1-5
v_call: TRBV4-1
cdr3_aa: CASSQGAGAQPQHF
cdr3_nt: TGCGCCAGCAGCCAAGGTGCAGGGGCTCAGCCCCAGCATTTT

d_call: .
clone_size: .
j_call: TRBJ2-7
v_call: TRBV28
cdr3_aa: CASSLLPGNYEQYF
cdr3_nt: TGTGCCAGCAGTTTATTACCAGGAAACTACGAGCAGTACTTC

d_call: .
clone_size: .
j_call: TRBJ2-7
v_call: TRBV5-1
cdr3_aa: CASSFSDRSSYEQYF
cdr3_nt: TGCGCCAGCAGCTTTTCGGACCGAAGCTCCTACGAGCAGTACTTC

d_call: .
clone_size: .
j_call: TRBJ2-7
v_call: TRBV7-2
cdr3_aa: CASSPQGHYEQYF
cdr3_nt: TGTGCCAGCAGCCCACAGGGACACTACGAGCAGTACTTC

d_call: .
clone_size: .
j_call: TRBJ2-1
v_call: TRBV25-1
cdr3_aa: CASSGSNEQFF
cdr3_nt: TGTGCCAGCAGTGGTTCCAATGAGCAGTTCTTC

d_call: TRBD2
clone_size: .
j_call: TRBJ2-7
v_call: TRBV7-9
cdr3_aa: CASSLVPSGGAYEQYF
cdr3_nt: TGTGCCAGCAGCTTAGTCCCTAGCGGGGGCGCCTACGAGCAGTACTTC

d_call: .
clone_size: .
j_call: TRBJ2-6
v_call: TRBV28
cdr3_aa: CASTVTLGGANVLTF
cdr3_nt: TGTGCCAGTACAGTCACTCTAGGTGGGGCCAACGTCCTGACTTTC

d_call: TRBD2
clone_size: .
j_call: TRBJ2-1
v_call: TRBV11-2
cdr3_aa: CASSQEPSGRQFF
cdr3_nt: TGCGCCAGCAGCCAGGAGCCTAGCGGGAGGCAGTTCTTC

d_call: .
clone_size: .
j_call: TRBJ1-1
v_call: TRBV28
cdr3_aa: CASSQGLGAEAFF
cdr3_nt: TGTGCCAGCAGCCAGGGTTTAGGGGCTGAAGCTTTCTTT

d_call: .
clone_size: .
j_call: TRBJ2-3
v_call: TRBV9
cdr3_aa: CASSVTLSPTDTQYF
cdr3_nt: TGTGCCAGCAGCGTAACACTGAGTCCCACAGATACGCAGTATTTT

d_call: .
clone_size: .
j_call: TRBJ2-7
v_call: TRBV4-3
cdr3_aa: CASSNLGYPYEQYF
cdr3_nt: TGCGCCAGCAGCAACCTCGGATACCCCTACGAGCAGTACTTC

d_call: .
clone_size: .
j_call: TRBJ2-1
v_call: TRBV19
cdr3_aa: CASSIPSRVSYNEQFF
cdr3_nt: TGTGCCAGTAGTATCCCCAGCAGGGTGAGCTACAATGAGCAGTTCTTC

d_call: .
clone_size: .
j_call: TRBJ2-7
v_call: TRBV28
cdr3_aa: CASSLWSTTSYEQYF
cdr3_nt: TGTGCCAGCAGTTTATGGAGCACGACATCCTACGAGCAGTACTTC

d_call: .
clone_size: .
j_call: TRBJ1-5
v_call: TRBV28
cdr3_aa: CASSSTGISNQPQHF
cdr3_nt: TGTGCCAGCAGTTCAACAGGGATTAGCAATCAGCCCCAGCATTTT

d_call: TRBD1
clone_size: .
j_call: TRBJ2-1
v_call: TRBV13
cdr3_aa: CASSSRGQGTHEQFF
cdr3_nt: TGTGCCAGCAGCTCGCGGGGACAGGGGACCCATGAGCAGTTCTTC

d_call: TRBD2
clone_size: .
j_call: TRBJ2-1
v_call: TRBV7-9
cdr3_aa: CASSLGGRIFDEQFF
cdr3_nt: TGTGCCAGCAGCTTAGGCGGGAGAATCTTCGATGAGCAGTTCTTC

d_call: .
clone_size: .
j_call: TRBJ2-3
v_call: TRBV30
cdr3_aa: CAWSWGPIELDTQYF
cdr3_nt: TGTGCCTGGAGTTGGGGACCAATTGAATTGGATACGCAGTATTTT